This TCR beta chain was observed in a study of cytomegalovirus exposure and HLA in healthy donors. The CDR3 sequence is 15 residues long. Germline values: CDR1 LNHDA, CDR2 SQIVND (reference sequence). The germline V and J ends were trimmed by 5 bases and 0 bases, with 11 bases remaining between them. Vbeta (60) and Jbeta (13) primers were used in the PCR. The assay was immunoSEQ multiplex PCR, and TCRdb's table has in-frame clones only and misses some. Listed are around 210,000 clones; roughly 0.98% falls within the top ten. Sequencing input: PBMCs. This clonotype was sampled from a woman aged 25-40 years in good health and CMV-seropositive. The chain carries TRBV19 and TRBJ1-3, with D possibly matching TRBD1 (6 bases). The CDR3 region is CASSPGTSSGNTIYF. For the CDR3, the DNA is TGTGCCAGTAGTCCCGGGACAAGCTCTGGAAACACCATATATTTT. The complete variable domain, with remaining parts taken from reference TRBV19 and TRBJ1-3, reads DGGITQSPKYLFRKEGQNVTLSCEQNLNHDAMYWYRQDPGQGLRLIYYSQIVNDFQKGDIAEGYSVSREKKESFPLTVTSAQKNPTAFYLCASSPGTSSGNTIYFGEGSWLTVV.